A single sample gave rise to the 30 T cell receptor beta chains below, sequenced in a study of cytomegalovirus exposure and HLA in healthy donors. The PCR ran on 60 Vbeta and 13 Jbeta primers. The repertoire was sequenced with immunoSEQ multiplex PCR; TCRdb's copy has only in-frame clones and lacks some. This sample yields 140,000 to 150,000 clones, of which 80% to 85% are seen a single time; around 3.2% belongs to the top ten. The specimen was PBMCs. These receptors originate from a male donor in good health and CMV-seronegative.

The chain couples TRBV27 to TRBJ2-4; no reliable D call. This CDR3 spans 13 amino acids. V was cut by 6 bases and J by 0 bases, with 6 bases left in between. From germline, CDR1 is MNHEY and CDR2 SMNVEV (reference sequence). CDR3 bases: TGTGCCAGCAGACCACTAGCCAAAAACATTCAGTACTTC. Its translation: CASRPLAKNIQYF.

There are a few counts of this clone. The CDR3 DNA reads as TGTGCCAGCAGCATTAGACTAGCGGCTCACAATGAGCAGTTCTTC. Translation: CASSIRLAAHNEQFF. The J gene is TRBJ2-1, the V gene TRBV5-6; 9 bases agree with TRBD2. Germline CDR1 is SGHDT and CDR2 is YYEEEE. The CDR3 has 15 residues. Germline trimming cut 4 bases from V and 5 bases from J; bases unmatched to any gene: 7.

V gene TRBV5-1 combines with J gene TRBJ2-7, with 9 bases identical to TRBD1. Looked up from germline, CDR1 is SGHRS and CDR2 is YFSETQ. The CDR3 is made up of 15 amino acids. Unmatched junction bases numbered 4, after V lost 2 bases and J lost 1 base. CDR3: CASSFTQGASYEQYF. The CDR3 nucleotides read TGCGCCAGCAGCTTTACACAGGGGGCGTCCTACGAGCAGTACTTC.

The chain is built from TRBV2 and TRBJ2-7, with 7 nucleotides matching TRBD1. In germline, CDR1 is SNHLY, CDR2 FYNNEI. With 5 bases clipped from V and 1 base from J, the junction kept 14 bases outside the gene matches. There are 17 residues in the CDR3. The CDR3 here is CASSYPGQKIQSYEQYF. In nucleotides, the CDR3 is TGTGCCAGCAGTTACCCGGGACAGAAAATACAGTCCTACGAGCAGTACTTC. The whole variable domain, remainder taken from reference TRBV2 and TRBJ2-7, is EPEVTQTPSHQVTQMGQEVILRCVPISNHLYFYWYRQILGQKVEFLVSFYNNEISEKSEIFDDQFSVERPDGSNFTLKIRSTKLEDSAMYFCASSYPGQKIQSYEQYFGPGTRLTVT.

The chain joins TRBV5-1 to TRBJ1-5, with a possible D match to TRBD1 (5 bases). This CDR3 has 15 amino acids. CDR1 and CDR2 (germline): SGHRS, YFSETQ. Between the trimmed V and J ends, which lost 1 base and 6 bases, there was a span of 14 bases. The CDR3 protein is CASSLWSGDGQPQHF. The CDR3 DNA reads TGCGCCAGCAGCTTGTGGTCGGGGGATGGTCAGCCCCAGCATTTT. The full variable domain, in which reference TRBV5-1 and TRBJ1-5 provide the parts outside the CDR3, is KAGVTQTPRYLIKTRGQQVTLSCSPISGHRSVSWYQQTPGQGLQFLFEYFSETQRNKGNFPGRFSGRQFSNSRSEMNVSTLELGDSALYLCASSLWSGDGQPQHFGDGTRLSIL.

This clone came up a few times. In nucleotides, the CDR3 is TGTGCCAGTAGTATGGCTGACTGGCGGCCTAGCACAGATACGCAGTATTTT. Translated: CASSMADWRPSTDTQYF. This chain uses TRBV19 with TRBJ2-3; D not certain. The germline V and J ends were trimmed by 3 bases and 0 bases, with 16 bases remaining between them. CDR1 LNHDA and CDR2 SQIVND come from the germline V gene (reference sequence). The CDR3 runs to 17 residues. Using reference TRBV19 and TRBJ2-3 for the parts outside the CDR3, the full variable domain is DGGITQSPKYLFRKEGQNVTLSCEQNLNHDAMYWYRQDPGQGLRLIYYSQIVNDFQKGDIAEGYSVSREKKESFPLTVTSAQKNPTAFYLCASSMADWRPSTDTQYFGPGTRLTVL.

J is TRBJ2-3 and V is TRBV13; D uncertain. In germline, CDR1 is PRHDT, CDR2 FYEKMQ (reference sequence). Trimming stripped 3 bases from V and 1 base from J, with 17 bases between. The CDR3 runs to 17 residues. The CDR3 is CASSLFGLGERTDTQYF. The CDR3 DNA sequence: TGTGCCAGCAGCTTGTTTGGCCTAGGTGAACGCACAGATACGCAGTATTTT.

V gene TRBV14 combines with J gene TRBJ2-5; TRBD2 agrees at 8 bases. The CDR3 length is 15 residues. Germline CDR1 and CDR2: SGHDN and FVKESK. V shed 0 bases, J shed 7 bases, and the junction held 7 bases outside the gene matches. The CDR3 DNA reads as TGTGCCAGCAGCCAAGAACTGGGACTAGGGTGGACCCAGTACTTC. The encoded protein is CASSQELGLGWTQYF.

The rearrangement joins TRBV29-1 to TRBJ1-2; no definite D call. From germline, CDR1 is SQVTM and CDR2 ANQGSEA. The CDR3 spans 12 residues. Trimming removed 4 bases from V and 2 bases from J, with 8 bases in between. This CDR3 reads CSVGLPNYGYTF. In DNA form, the CDR3 reads TGCAGCGTTGGACTACCCAACTATGGCTACACCTTC. The full variable domain, with the rest looked up from reference TRBV29-1 and TRBJ1-2, is SAVISQKPSRDICQRGTSLTIQCQVDSQVTMMFWYRQQPGQSLTLIATANQGSEATYESGFVIDKFPISRPNLTFSTLTVSNMSPEDSSIYLCSVGLPNYGYTFGSGTRLTVV.

The V and J genes are TRBV11-2 and TRBJ2-2, with 10 bases fitting TRBD1. The CDR3 runs to 15 residues. Germline lookup yields CDR1 SGHAT and CDR2 FQNNGV. V shed 4 bases and J 7 bases; nucleotides not matched to a gene: 6. CDR3 sequence: CASSSGTGEIGELFF. As DNA, the CDR3 is TGTGCCAGCAGCTCAGGGACAGGGGAAATCGGGGAGCTGTTTTTT.

V is TRBV6-6 and J is TRBJ2-7; maybe TRBD1 (6 bases). The CDR3 contains 13 residues. V lost 5 bases and J lost 0, with 8 bases in between. CDR1 is MNHNY and CDR2 is SVGAGI in the germline V gene (reference sequence). This CDR3 reads CASSRDNSYEQYF. As DNA, the CDR3 is TGTGCCAGCAGTCGGGACAACTCCTACGAGCAGTACTTC.

The chain links TRBV4-1 to TRBJ1-1, with a weak D call TRBD1 (6 bases). The CDR3 has 14 amino acids. Germline V gene lookup returns CDR1 MGHRA and CDR2 YSYEKL. Trimming shortened V by 6 bases and J by 4 bases, and 15 bases separated the two germline ends. CDR3 in amino acids: CASSQGPPGTEAFF. CDR3 coding DNA: TGCGCCAGCAGTCAGGGGCCCCCGGGCACTGAAGCTTTCTTT.

The count of this clone is one. This rearrangement joins TRBV2 to TRBJ2-3, with 8 bases lining up with TRBD2. This CDR3 contains 15 residues. Germline CDR1 SNHLY, CDR2 FYNNEI. Trimming took 6 bases from V and 5 from J; bases not matched to a gene: 10. The DNA of the CDR3 is TGTGCCAGCAGCGCGCCCGGGACTAGTTTAGATACGCAGTATTTT. Translating it yields CASSAPGTSLDTQYF.

V and J are TRBV28 and TRBJ2-1, with D perhaps matching TRBD2 (6 bases). Per germline, CDR1 MDHEN and CDR2 SYDVKM. This CDR3 region has 16 residues. Deletions cut 2 bases from V and 8 bases from J, with 19 bases between. CDR3 in amino acids: CASSLGSGPQPDEQFF. As DNA, the CDR3 is TGTGCCAGCAGTTTAGGGAGCGGGCCTCAGCCCGATGAGCAGTTCTTC.

The rearrangement uses TRBV28 and TRBJ2-1, with D perhaps TRBD2 (5 bases). The V end lost 5 bases, the J end lost 16 bases, and 18 bases lay between the germline ends. CDR1 MDHEN and CDR2 SYDVKM come from the germline V gene. The CDR3 consists of 12 residues. CDR3 sequence reads: CASSILGLGGFF. The CDR3 DNA is TGTGCCAGCAGTATACTAGGACTTGGTGGCTTCTTC.

This clone was seen just once. The V gene is TRBV27, the J gene TRBJ2-1; D gene ambiguous. V shed 5 bases and J shed 4 bases, with 15 bases lying between them. Germline V CDR1 and CDR2: MNHEY, SMNVEV (reference sequence). The CDR3 spans 15 residues. CDR3 residues: CASSQTPPGYNEQFF. The CDR3 coding sequence is TGTGCCAGCAGTCAGACACCCCCAGGATACAATGAGCAGTTCTTC.

V and J are TRBV5-1 and TRBJ2-1, with 8 bases identical to TRBD2. The length of the CDR3 is 20 residues. Germline V gives CDR1 SGHRS, CDR2 YFSETQ. The ends lost 3 bases at V and 0 bases at J; junction bases unmatched: 17. This CDR3 reads CASSSGGDTTQRGSYNEQFF. DNA for the CDR3: TGCGCCAGCAGCTCGGGGGGGGACACTACCCAAAGGGGCTCCTACAATGAGCAGTTCTTC.

The V gene is TRBV28, the J gene TRBJ2-7; 7 nucleotides match TRBD1. Germline V gives CDR1 MDHEN, CDR2 SYDVKM. This CDR3 is built from 15 residues. After removal of 5 bases from V and 2 bases from J, the junction contained 9 bases not matched to a gene. The CDR3 spells CASSPTRQGPYEQYF. The CDR3 nucleotides are TGTGCCAGCAGTCCCACCCGACAGGGCCCCTACGAGCAGTACTTC.

Here the CDR3 DNA reads TGTGCCAGCAGCCAGAGCTACGAGCAGTACTTC. It is translated as CASSQSYEQYF. This chain connects TRBV16 to TRBJ2-7; no clear D. CDR3 length equals 11 residues. Germline assignment: CDR1 KGHSY and CDR2 FQNENV. The germline V and J ends were trimmed by 3 bases and 3 bases, with 3 bases remaining between them.

This clone was seen only once. The chain links TRBV7-6 to TRBJ1-1; 7 bases fit TRBD1. The CDR3 length is 16 residues. The germline V gene encodes CDR1 SGHVS and CDR2 FNYEAQ. V lost 5 bases to trimming and J lost 0 bases; unmatched junction nucleotides: 9. The CDR3 DNA reads TGTGCCAGCAGCCAGGCGACAGGGAGGCTGAACACTGAAGCTTTCTTT. It codes for CASSQATGRLNTEAFF.

V and J are TRBV11-2 and TRBJ1-1; 8 nucleotides align to TRBD1. V dropped 5 bases and J dropped 8; count of bases not matched to a gene: 1. The CDR3 extends over 11 amino acids. Germline V gene data show CDR1 as SGHAT and CDR2 as FQNNGV. The CDR3: CASSRDREAFF. The CDR3 nucleotides are TGTGCCAGCAGCCGGGACAGGGAAGCTTTCTTT.

Only one count was recorded for this clone. V gene TRBV28 combines with J gene TRBJ1-1; TRBD1 aligns across 7 bases. The CDR3 has 11 residues. Looked up from germline, CDR1 is MDHEN and CDR2 is SYDVKM. V shed 6 bases and J 10 bases; nucleotides not matched to a gene: 5. CDR3 sequence reads: CASRDRRGAFF. CDR3 coding DNA: TGTGCCAGCAGGGACAGGCGGGGAGCTTTCTTT.

This rearrangement joins TRBV9 to TRBJ2-2, with TRBD2 matching 9 bases. This CDR3 is 18 amino acids long. J gave up 6 bases and V 0 bases, and 12 bases lay outside the gene matches. Germline CDR1 SGDLS, CDR2 YYNGEE. The CDR3 here is CASSVVGWAGGPAGELFF. The CDR3 DNA sequence: TGTGCCAGCAGCGTAGTAGGTTGGGCGGGGGGGCCGGCCGGGGAGCTGTTTTTT.

This chain uses TRBV27 with TRBJ2-7, with D unclear. From germline, CDR1 is MNHEY and CDR2 SMNVEV (reference sequence). Trimming took 5 bases from V and 0 from J, leaving 11 bases between them. The length of the CDR3 is 14 residues. The DNA of the CDR3 is TGTGCCAGCAGTGCGACACTTAGCTCCTACGAGCAGTACTTC. It is translated as CASSATLSSYEQYF.

The gene calls are TRBV6-5 and TRBJ1-1; 8 nucleotides match TRBD1. The CDR3 sequence is 14 residues long. J gave up 6 bases and V 2 bases, and 5 bases lay outside the gene matches. In germline, CDR1 is MNHEY, CDR2 SVGAGI. The CDR3: CASSYGQGVAEAFF. The CDR3 DNA sequence: TGTGCCAGCAGTTACGGACAGGGAGTCGCTGAAGCTTTCTTT.

This clone is a singleton in its sample. This chain uses TRBV19 with TRBJ1-2, with TRBD1 as a possible D gene (5 bases). Germline CDR1 and CDR2: LNHDA and SQIVND (reference sequence). This CDR3 region has 15 residues. V lost 3 bases and J 7 bases, leaving 18 bases between the germline ends. Written as DNA, the CDR3 is TGTGCCAGTAGTATGTGGGGCAGGTTCTTCGGTGGCTACACCTTC. Translation gives CASSMWGRFFGGYTF.

The CDR3 coding sequence is TGTGCCAGCAGCTTATTAGCGAGACACAATGAGCAGTTCTTC. Encoded protein: CASSLLARHNEQFF. The V and J genes are TRBV13 and TRBJ2-1; the D gene is possibly TRBD2 (5 bases). CDR1 is PRHDT and CDR2 is FYEKMQ in the germline V gene (reference sequence). This CDR3 contains 14 residues. V dropped 2 bases and J dropped 5 bases, with 10 bases sitting between them.

This clone was observed a single time. The rearrangement links TRBV28 to TRBJ1-6; D gene unclear. Germline V gene data show CDR1 as MDHEN and CDR2 as SYDVKM. The CDR3 totals 19 residues. V lost 6 bases, J lost 0 bases, and 21 bases lay in between. CDR3 nucleotide sequence: TGTGCCAGCAGAAGTATTCGTGATCTAGTTACCTCCTATAATTCACCCCTCCACTTT. This sequence encodes CASRSIRDLVTSYNSPLHF.

The genes are TRBV2 and TRBJ1-4; no clear D gene. CDR1 is SNHLY and CDR2 is FYNNEI in the germline V gene. With 7 bases removed from V and 7 bases from J, the gap between germline ends came to 22 bases. The CDR3 contains 16 residues. The DNA of the CDR3 is TGTGCCAGCAAACGCCAGGTTTCCCTCTCCATTGAAAAACTGTTTTTT. Translated, it gives CASKRQVSLSIEKLFF.

The V call is TRBV7-9, the J call TRBJ2-5; D might be TRBD1 (5 bases). V shed 4 bases and J shed 4 bases, with 16 bases lying between them. Germline V gene lookup returns CDR1 SEHNR and CDR2 FQNEAQ (reference sequence). The CDR3 consists of 15 residues. The CDR3 nucleotides are TGTGCCAGCAGCTCCTCCAGGGTATCCCCAGAGACCCAGTACTTC. It codes for CASSSSRVSPETQYF.